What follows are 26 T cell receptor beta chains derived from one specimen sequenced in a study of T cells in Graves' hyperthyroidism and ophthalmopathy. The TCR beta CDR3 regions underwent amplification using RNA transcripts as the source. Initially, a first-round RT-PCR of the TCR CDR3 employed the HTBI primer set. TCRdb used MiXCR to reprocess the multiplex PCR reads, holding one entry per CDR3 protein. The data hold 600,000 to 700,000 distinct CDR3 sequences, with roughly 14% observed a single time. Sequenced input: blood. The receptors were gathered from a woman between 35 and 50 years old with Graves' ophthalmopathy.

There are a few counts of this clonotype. The DNA of the CDR3 is TGTGCCAGCAGCTTAGCCCCCGGGACAGGGGGCGATACGCAGTATTTT. Translated: CASSLAPGTGGDTQYF. The chain joins TRBV11-1 to TRBJ2-3; 12 bases line up with TRBD1. The CDR3 totals 16 residues. Germline trimming cut 0 bases from V and 6 bases from J; bases unmatched to any gene: 4. Germline loops: CDR1 SGHAT, CDR2 FQDESV (reference sequence).

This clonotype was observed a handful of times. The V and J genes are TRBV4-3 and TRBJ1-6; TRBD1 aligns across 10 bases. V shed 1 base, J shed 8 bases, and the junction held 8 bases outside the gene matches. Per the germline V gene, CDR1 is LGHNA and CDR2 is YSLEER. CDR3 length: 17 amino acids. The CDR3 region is CASSQVASGTGDSPLHF. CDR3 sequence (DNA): TGCGCCAGCAGCCAAGTGGCGAGCGGGACAGGGGATTCACCCCTCCACTTT.

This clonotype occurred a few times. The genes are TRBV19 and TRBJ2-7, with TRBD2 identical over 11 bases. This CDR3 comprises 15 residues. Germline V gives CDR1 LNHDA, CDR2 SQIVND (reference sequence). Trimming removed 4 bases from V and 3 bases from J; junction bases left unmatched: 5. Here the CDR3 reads CASSTIGTSGYEQYF. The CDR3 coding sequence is TGTGCCAGTAGTACTATCGGGACTAGCGGCTACGAGCAGTACTTC.

CDR3 sequence (DNA): TGCGCCAGCAGCAAACGGACAGGGTACGAGTACGAGCAGTACTTC. Translating gives CASSKRTGYEYEQYF. V is TRBV5-1 and J is TRBJ2-7; 8 positions match TRBD1. This CDR3 contains 15 residues. Trimming removed 4 bases from V and 4 bases from J; junction bases left unmatched: 10. Per germline, CDR1 SGHRS and CDR2 YFSETQ.

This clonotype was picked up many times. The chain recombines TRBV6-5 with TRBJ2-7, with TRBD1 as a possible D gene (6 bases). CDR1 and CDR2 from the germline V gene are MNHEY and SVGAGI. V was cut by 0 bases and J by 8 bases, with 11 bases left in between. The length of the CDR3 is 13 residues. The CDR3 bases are TGTGCCAGCAGTTACTCGAAACAGGGACAGCAGTACTTC. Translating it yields CASSYSKQGQQYF.

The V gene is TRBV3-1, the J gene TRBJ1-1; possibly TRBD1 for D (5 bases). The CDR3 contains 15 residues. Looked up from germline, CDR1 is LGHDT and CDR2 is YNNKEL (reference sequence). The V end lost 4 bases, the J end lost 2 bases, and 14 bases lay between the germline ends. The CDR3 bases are TGTGCCAGCAGCCCATTTCGGGACGTAAACACTGAAGCTTTCTTT. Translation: CASSPFRDVNTEAFF.

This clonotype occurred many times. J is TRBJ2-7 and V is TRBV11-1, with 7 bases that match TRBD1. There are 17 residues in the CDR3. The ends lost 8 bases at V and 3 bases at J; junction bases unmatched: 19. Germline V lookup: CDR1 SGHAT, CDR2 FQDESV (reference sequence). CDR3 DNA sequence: TGTGCCAGCGAACAAAAGGGGGCCGAGGCAGGGGACTACGAGCAGTACTTC. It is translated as CASEQKGAEAGDYEQYF.

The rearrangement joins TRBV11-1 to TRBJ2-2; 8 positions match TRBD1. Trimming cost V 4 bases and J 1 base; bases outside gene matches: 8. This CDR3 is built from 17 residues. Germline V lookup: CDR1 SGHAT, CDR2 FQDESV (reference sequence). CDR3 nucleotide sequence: TGTGCCAGCAGCTCCAAGCCCGGACAGGGGAACACCGGGGAGCTGTTTTTT. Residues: CASSSKPGQGNTGELFF.

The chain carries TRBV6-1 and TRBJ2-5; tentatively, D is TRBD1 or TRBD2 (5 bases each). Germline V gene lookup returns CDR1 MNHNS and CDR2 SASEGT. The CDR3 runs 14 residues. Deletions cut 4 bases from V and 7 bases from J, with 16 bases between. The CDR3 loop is CASSVNRDVRTQYF. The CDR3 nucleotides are TGTGCCAGCAGTGTCAACCGGGACGTCCGGACCCAGTACTTC.

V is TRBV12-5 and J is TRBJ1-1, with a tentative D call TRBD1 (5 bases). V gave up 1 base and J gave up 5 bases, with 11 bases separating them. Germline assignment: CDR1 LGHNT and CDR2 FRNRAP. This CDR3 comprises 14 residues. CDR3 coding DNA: TGTGCTAGTGGTTTGGACTTCTCAGGGACTGAAGCTTTCTTT. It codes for CASGLDFSGTEAFF.

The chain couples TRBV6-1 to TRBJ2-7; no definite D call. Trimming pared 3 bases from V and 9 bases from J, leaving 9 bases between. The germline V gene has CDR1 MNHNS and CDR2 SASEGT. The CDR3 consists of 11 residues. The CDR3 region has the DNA TGTGCCAGCAGTGATCAATCCGCGCAGTACTTC. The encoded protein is CASSDQSAQYF.

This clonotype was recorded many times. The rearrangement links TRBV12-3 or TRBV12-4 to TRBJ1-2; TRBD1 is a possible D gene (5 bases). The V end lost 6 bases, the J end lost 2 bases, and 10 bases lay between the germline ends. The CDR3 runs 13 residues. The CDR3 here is CASSKGPNYGYTF. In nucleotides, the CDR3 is TGTGCCAGCAGCAAGGGACCGAACTATGGCTACACCTTC.

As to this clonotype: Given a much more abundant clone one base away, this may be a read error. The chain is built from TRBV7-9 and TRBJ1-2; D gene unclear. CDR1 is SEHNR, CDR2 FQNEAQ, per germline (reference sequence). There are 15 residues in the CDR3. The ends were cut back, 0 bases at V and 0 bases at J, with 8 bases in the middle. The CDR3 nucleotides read TGTGCCAGCAGCTTAGCGCGGGAGCCTAACTATGGCTACACCTTC. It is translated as CASSLAREPNYGYTF.

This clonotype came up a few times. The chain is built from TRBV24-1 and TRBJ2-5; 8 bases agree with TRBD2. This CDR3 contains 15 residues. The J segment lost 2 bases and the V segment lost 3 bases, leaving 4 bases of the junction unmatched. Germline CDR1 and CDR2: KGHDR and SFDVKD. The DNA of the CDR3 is TGTGCCACCAGTGATACGCGGGAGGAACAAGAGACCCAGTACTTC. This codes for CATSDTREEQETQYF.

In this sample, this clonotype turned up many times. The CDR3 sequence is CAWSVEENTEAFF. Written as DNA, the CDR3 is TGTGCCTGGAGTGTGGAGGAGAACACTGAAGCTTTCTTT. The rearrangement joins TRBV30 to TRBJ1-1; D ambiguous. Trimming removed 0 bases from V and 1 base from J, with 6 bases in between. There are 13 residues in the CDR3. The germline V gene encodes CDR1 GTSNPN and CDR2 SVGIG (reference sequence). Together with reference TRBV30 and TRBJ1-1, the CDR3 gives the full variable domain: SQTIHQWPATLVQPVGSPLSLECTVEGTSNPNLYWYRQAAGRGLQLLFYSVGIGQISSEVPQNLSASRPQDRQFILSSKKLLLSDSGFYLCAWSVEENTEAFFGQGTRLTVV.

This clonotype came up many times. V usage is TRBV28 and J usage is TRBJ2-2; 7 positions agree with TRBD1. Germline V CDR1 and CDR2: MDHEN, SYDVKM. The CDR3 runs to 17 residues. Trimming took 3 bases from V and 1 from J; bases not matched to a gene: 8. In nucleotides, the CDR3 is TGTGCCAGCAGTTTTCTGGAGACAGGGAAGAACACCGGGGAGCTGTTTTTT. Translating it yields CASSFLETGKNTGELFF.

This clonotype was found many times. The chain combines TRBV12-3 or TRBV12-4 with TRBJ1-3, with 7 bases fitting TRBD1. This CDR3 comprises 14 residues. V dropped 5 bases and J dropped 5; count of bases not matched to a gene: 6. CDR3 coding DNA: TGTGCCAGCAGTCCGCTACAGGGGAGAAACACCATATATTTT. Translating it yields CASSPLQGRNTIYF.

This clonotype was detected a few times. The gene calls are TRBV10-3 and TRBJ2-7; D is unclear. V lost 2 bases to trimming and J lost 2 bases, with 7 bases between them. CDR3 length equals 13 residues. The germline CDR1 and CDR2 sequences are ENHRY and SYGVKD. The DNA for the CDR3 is TGTGCCATCAGTGAGGTCCTGGCCTACGAGCAGTACTTC. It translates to CAISEVLAYEQYF.

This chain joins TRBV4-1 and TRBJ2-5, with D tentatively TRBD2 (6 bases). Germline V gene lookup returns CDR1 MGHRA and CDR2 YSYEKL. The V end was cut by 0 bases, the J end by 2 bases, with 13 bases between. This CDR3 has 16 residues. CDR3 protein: CASSQDHTRGQETQYF. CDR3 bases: TGCGCCAGCAGCCAAGATCACACCCGGGGGCAAGAGACCCAGTACTTC.

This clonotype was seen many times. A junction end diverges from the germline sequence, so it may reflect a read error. The CDR3 loop is CVSSFDRGQGYGYTF. The CDR3 nucleotides are TGTGTCAGCAGCTTCGACAGGGGCCAGGGCTATGGCTACACCTTC. The rearrangement uses TRBV7-2 and TRBJ1-2; the match to TRBD1 covers 8 bases. The CDR3 consists of 15 residues. Germline V gene lookup returns CDR1 SGHTA and CDR2 FQGNSA.

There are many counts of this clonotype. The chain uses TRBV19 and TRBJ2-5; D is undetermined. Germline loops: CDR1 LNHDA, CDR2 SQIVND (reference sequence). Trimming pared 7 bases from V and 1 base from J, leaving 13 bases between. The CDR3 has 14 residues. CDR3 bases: TGTGCCAGTAAAGCATTAGGATTCCAAGAGACCCAGTACTTC. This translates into CASKALGFQETQYF.

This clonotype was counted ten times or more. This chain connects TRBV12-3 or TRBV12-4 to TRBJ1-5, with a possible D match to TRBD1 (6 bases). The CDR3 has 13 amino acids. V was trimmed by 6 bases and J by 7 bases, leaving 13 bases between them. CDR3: CASRREQGQPQHF. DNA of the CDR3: TGTGCCAGCAGAAGGGAACAGGGACAGCCCCAGCATTTT.

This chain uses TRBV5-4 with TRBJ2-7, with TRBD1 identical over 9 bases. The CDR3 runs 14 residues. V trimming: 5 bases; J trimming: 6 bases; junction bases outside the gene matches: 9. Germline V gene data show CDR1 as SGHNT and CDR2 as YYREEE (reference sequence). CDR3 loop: CASSFDRGVREQYF. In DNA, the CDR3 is TGTGCCAGCAGTTTTGACAGGGGGGTACGCGAGCAGTACTTC.

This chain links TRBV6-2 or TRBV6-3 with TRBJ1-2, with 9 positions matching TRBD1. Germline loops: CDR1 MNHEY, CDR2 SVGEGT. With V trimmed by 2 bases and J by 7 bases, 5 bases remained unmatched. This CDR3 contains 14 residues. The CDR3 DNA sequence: TGTGCCAGCAGTTACCTTGGGACAGGGAGTGGCTACACCTTC. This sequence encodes CASSYLGTGSGYTF.

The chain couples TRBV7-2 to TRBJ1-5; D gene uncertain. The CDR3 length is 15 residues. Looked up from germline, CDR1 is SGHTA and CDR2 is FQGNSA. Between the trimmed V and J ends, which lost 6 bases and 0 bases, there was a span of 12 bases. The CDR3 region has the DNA TGTGCCAGCAGTGACATAGGGTTTAGCAATCAGCCCCAGCATTTT. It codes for CASSDIGFSNQPQHF. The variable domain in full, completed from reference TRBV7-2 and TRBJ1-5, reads GAGVSQSPSNKVTEKGKDVELRCDPISGHTALYWYRQSLGQGLEFLIYFQGNSAPDKSGLPSDRFSAERTGGSVSTLTIQRTQQEDSAVYLCASSDIGFSNQPQHFGDGTRLSIL.

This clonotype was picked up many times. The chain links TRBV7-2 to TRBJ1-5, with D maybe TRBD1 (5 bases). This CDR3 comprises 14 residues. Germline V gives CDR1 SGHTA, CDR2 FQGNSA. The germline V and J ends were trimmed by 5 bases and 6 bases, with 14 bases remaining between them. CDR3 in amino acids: CASSPRPTGQPQHF. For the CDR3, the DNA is TGTGCCAGCAGCCCTCGGCCCACAGGTCAGCCCCAGCATTTT. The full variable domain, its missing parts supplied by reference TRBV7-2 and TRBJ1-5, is GAGVSQSPSNKVTEKGKDVELRCDPISGHTALYWYRQSLGQGLEFLIYFQGNSAPDKSGLPSDRFSAERTGGSVSTLTIQRTQQEDSAVYLCASSPRPTGQPQHFGDGTRLSIL.